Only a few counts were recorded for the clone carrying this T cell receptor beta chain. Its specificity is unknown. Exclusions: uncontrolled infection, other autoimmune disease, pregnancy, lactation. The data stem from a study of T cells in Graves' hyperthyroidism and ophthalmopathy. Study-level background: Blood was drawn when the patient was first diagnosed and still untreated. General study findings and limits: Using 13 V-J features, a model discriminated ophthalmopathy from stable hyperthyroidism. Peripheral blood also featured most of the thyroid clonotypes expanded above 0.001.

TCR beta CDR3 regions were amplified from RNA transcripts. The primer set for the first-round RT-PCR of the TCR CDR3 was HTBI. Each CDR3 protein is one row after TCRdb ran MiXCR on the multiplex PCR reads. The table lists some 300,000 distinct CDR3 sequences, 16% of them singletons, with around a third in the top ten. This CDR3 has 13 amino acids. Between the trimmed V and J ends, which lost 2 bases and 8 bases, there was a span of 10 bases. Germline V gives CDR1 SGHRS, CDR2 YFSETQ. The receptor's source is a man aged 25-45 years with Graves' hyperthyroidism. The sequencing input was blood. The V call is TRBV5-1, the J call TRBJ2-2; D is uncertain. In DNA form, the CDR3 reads TGCGCCAGCAGCTTCCCCACGGCGGGGGAGCTGTTTTTT. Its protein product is CASSFPTAGELFF.